These 9 T cell receptor beta chains were sequenced from one sample in a study of control samples from healthy donors and cancer patients. Repertoires were generated with immunoSEQ multiplex PCR, while TCRdb's copy carries only in-frame clones and drops some. The table lists about 160,000 clones, 90% to 95% of them singletons, with roughly 8.4% in the top ten. Sequenced material: blood. Receptors originate from a woman aged 40 to 50 in good health.

The rearrangement joins TRBV29-1 to TRBJ2-1, with 13 positions matching TRBD2. V lost 0 bases, J lost 7 bases, and 9 bases stayed unmatched. In germline, CDR1 is SQVTM, CDR2 ANQGSEA. The CDR3 has 17 amino acids. DNA of the CDR3: TGCAGCGTTGAAGACGTCGAACTAGCGGGAGGGTTAAATGAGCAGTTCTTC. Protein: CSVEDVELAGGLNEQFF.

The V and J genes are TRBV6-5 and TRBJ2-3; no clear D gene. CDR1 is MNHEY and CDR2 is SVGAGI in the germline V gene. The CDR3 has 12 residues. V was cut by 8 bases and J by 6 bases, with 12 bases left in between. The CDR3 DNA reads TGTGCCAGCCGACGACCTGGGGATACGCAGTATTTT. It yields the protein CASRRPGDTQYF.

The rearrangement links TRBV19 to TRBJ1-2, with TRBD1 as a possible D gene (5 bases). V lost 6 bases and J lost 8, with 16 bases in between. CDR3 size: 13 residues. Germline values: CDR1 LNHDA, CDR2 SQIVND (reference sequence). The CDR3 reads CASSPRGVPGYTF. DNA for the CDR3: TGTGCCAGTAGCCCCCGGGGGGTCCCGGGCTACACCTTC.

The J gene is TRBJ1-5, the V gene TRBV19, with a tentative D call TRBD1 (6 bases). V was trimmed by 5 bases and J by 7 bases, leaving 12 bases between them. The CDR3 covers 13 residues. In germline, CDR1 is LNHDA, CDR2 SQIVND (reference sequence). This CDR3 is CASSLGGLQPQHF. CDR3 bases: TGTGCCAGTAGTCTGGGGGGCTTGCAGCCCCAGCATTTT.

V is TRBV5-1 and J is TRBJ2-4; 14 nucleotides line up with TRBD2. V trimming: 4 bases; J trimming: 6 bases; junction bases outside the gene matches: 12. Looked up from germline, CDR1 is SGHRS and CDR2 is YFSETQ. CDR3 size: 18 residues. The CDR3 loop reads CASSQTGTSGSGGNIQYF. The CDR3 region has the DNA TGCGCCAGCAGCCAGACCGGGACTAGCGGGAGTGGGGGAAACATTCAGTACTTC.

This CDR3 reads CASSQGWDGGAGGYGYTF. The DNA for the CDR3 is TGCGCCAGCAGCCAAGGATGGGACGGGGGCGCGGGGGGTTATGGCTACACCTTC. The rearrangement joins TRBV4-3 to TRBJ1-2; D is possibly TRBD1 (6 bases). This CDR3 spans 18 amino acids. CDR1 LGHNA and CDR2 YSLEER come from the germline V gene. With 1 base removed from V and 5 bases from J, the gap between germline ends came to 23 bases.

The genes are TRBV5-1 and TRBJ2-7; maybe TRBD1 (6 bases). With 4 bases removed from V and 4 bases from J, the gap between germline ends came to 15 bases. Germline CDR1 is SGHRS and CDR2 is YFSETQ. This CDR3 has 14 amino acids. This CDR3 reads CASSPQGNSYEQYF. The CDR3 DNA sequence: TGCGCCAGCAGCCCACAGGGAAATTCTTACGAGCAGTACTTC.

The genes are TRBV7-8 and TRBJ2-1; 10 nucleotides match TRBD2. The V segment lost 5 bases and the J segment 5 bases; nucleotides outside the gene matches: 18. Germline V gene lookup returns CDR1 SGHVS and CDR2 FQNEAQ. This CDR3 spans 19 amino acids. The CDR3 reads CASSPAGTSAVGLNNEQFF. As DNA, the CDR3 is TGTGCCAGCAGCCCAGCCGGGACTAGCGCGGTGGGCCTTAACAATGAGCAGTTCTTC.

The chain uses TRBV7-2 and TRBJ1-2; D remains ambiguous. V was shortened by 4 bases and J by 2 bases, with 11 bases between the two germline ends. In germline, CDR1 is SGHTA, CDR2 FQGNSA. CDR3 size: 14 residues. CDR3 DNA sequence: TGTGCCAGCAGCTCGACACTGATCAACTATGGCTACACCTTC. It specifies CASSSTLINYGYTF. The whole variable domain, remainder taken from reference TRBV7-2 and TRBJ1-2, is GAGVSQSPSNKVTEKGKDVELRCDPISGHTALYWYRQSLGQGLEFLIYFQGNSAPDKSGLPSDRFSAERTGGSVSTLTIQRTQQEDSAVYLCASSSTLINYGYTFGSGTRLTVV.